Listed here is a single TCR beta chain. This clonotype was counted between two and nine times. No cognate antigen has been identified for it. Base quality data are lacking; no much larger clone is found one base away. The sample is drawn from a study of regulatory T cells in long-lasting Graves disease (TCRdb year 2021). About the investigation overall: Patients with newly diagnosed Graves' disease had been on antithyroid drugs for under 3 months. The study took place in China and was registered as a clinical trial. A total of some 35 samples underwent TCR sequencing: some 13 from persistent and 20 from newly diagnosed Graves' disease patients. Peripheral blood TCR sequencing and RNA sequencing compared persistent Graves' disease patients with newly diagnosed Graves' disease patients. Overall study results and their limits: Preferential use of TRBV28, TRBJ1-2 and TRBJ2-5 was observed in persistent disease, whereas TRBV20-1 and TRBJ2-1 were favored in newly diagnosed disease. Lower TCR Shannon entropy and fewer highly expanded clones were observed in persistent Graves' disease patients than in newly diagnosed patients, which suggested clonal expansion. Peripheral blood alone was examined, since thyroid tissue, which constituted the primary lesion, could not be accessed. Sequencing and analysis were limited to the TCR beta chain. A larger number of public clonotypes was shared among persistent patients (over 2,500) than among newly diagnosed patients (roughly 930). The authors acknowledged the small sample size as a limitation that may reduce accuracy.

Library construction relied on multiplex PCR. The sample was run on an Illumina HiSeq 4000. CDR3 regions were amplified by Arm-PCR with iRepertoire HTBI primers to construct TCR beta libraries. Gel purification was performed on PCR products prior to sequencing. The authors processed their data as follows. Across samples, 60 to 80 TRBV and roughly 13 TRBJ segments were identified and used for gene usage analysis of CDR3 amino acid clonotypes. Filtered high-quality paired reads were merged into contigs using COPE and FqMerger. BLAST was used to align contigs to IMGT TRBV, TRBD and TRBJ reference genes, with CDR3 defined following IMGT. Any clonotype with a frequency above 0.1% was classified as a highly expanded clone. Shannon entropy served as the measure of repertoire diversity, while the Gini coefficient captured V-J evenness. A clonotype found in more than one individual was treated as public. The public reads were run again by TCRdb, first through fastp at Q25 and then through MiXCR, and only productive beta chains were kept. Each entry merges the rows of one CDR3 protein and shows their most common DNA and genes. These V and J calls rely on TCRdb rather than the paper's analysis. A total of over 300,000 distinct CDR3 sequences appear in this sample, roughly 16% of them only once. The ten largest account for 20% to 25% of the sample.

The time point label of this sample denotes: newly diagnosed GD, antithyroid drugs for less than 3 months. RNA was extracted from PBMCs in TRIzol for both TCR sequencing and RNA sequencing. The diagnosis of Graves' disease was made according to American Thyroid Association guidelines. Patients were recruited from an endocrinology department in Xi'an, China. Each patient gave 7.5 to 10 milliliters of peripheral blood, collected in an EDTA anticoagulant tube. PBMCs were isolated by Ficoll Paque Plus density gradient separation without further T cell sorting. An Agilent 2100 Bioanalyzer and agarose gel were used to check RNA quality, and a NanoDrop 2000 was used to measure RNA concentration. From the cysteine through the phenylalanine, the CDR3 covers 16 amino acids. Of the read, only the CDR3 DNA is kept; its 48 bases are in frame from base 1. After removal of 5 bases from V and 0 bases from J, the junction retains 7 bases not matched to a gene. Sequences MNHNS (CDR1) and SASEGT (CDR2) are obtained from the germline V gene.

The TCR comes from a female donor with Graves disease. Recombination linked TRBV6-1 to TRBJ1-3; 7 bases in the junction line up with TRBD1. The starting material was peripheral blood mononuclear cells (PBMCs), obtained at new diagnosis, from a patient treated with antithyroid drugs. In nucleotides, the sequence is TGTGCCAGCAGTCGATCCAGGGACAGCTCTGGAAACACCATATATTTT. Translated, it gives CASSRSRDSSGNTIYF.